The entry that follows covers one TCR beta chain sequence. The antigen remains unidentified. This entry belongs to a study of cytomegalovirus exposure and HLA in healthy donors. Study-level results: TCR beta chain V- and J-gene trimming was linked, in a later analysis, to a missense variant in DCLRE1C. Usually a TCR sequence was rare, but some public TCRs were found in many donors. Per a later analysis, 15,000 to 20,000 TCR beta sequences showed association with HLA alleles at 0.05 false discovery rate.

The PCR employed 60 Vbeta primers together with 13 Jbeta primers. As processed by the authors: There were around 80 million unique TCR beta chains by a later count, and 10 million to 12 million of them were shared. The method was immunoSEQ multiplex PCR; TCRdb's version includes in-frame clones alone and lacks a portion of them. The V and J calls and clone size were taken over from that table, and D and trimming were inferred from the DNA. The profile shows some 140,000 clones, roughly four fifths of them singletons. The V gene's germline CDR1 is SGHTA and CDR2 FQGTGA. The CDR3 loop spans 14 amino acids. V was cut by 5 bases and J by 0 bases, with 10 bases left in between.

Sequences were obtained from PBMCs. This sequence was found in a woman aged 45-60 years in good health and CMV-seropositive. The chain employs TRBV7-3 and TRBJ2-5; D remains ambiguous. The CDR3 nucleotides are TGTGCCAGCAGCCCCGACACGAACCAAGAGACCCAGTACTTC. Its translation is CASSPDTNQETQYF.